The source of this TCR beta chain is a study of a mutant IDH1 vaccine in newly diagnosed glioma. As for the study in general: Patients had received radiotherapy, temozolomide, or both previously, most receiving both.

Time point described: week 11, during vaccination. Vaccination used 300 ug of mutant IDH1 20-mer peptide per dose, with topical imiquimod. Germline CDR1 is LGHNA and CDR2 is YSLEER. The length of the CDR3 is 15 residues. Trimming stripped 4 bases from V and 4 bases from J, with 14 bases between. Note on this clone: Its antigen is unknown.

Generated by immunoSEQ multiplex PCR, the TCRdb table keeps only in-frame clones and is missing some. The sample includes tens of thousands of clones, about four fifths seen only once; the top ten take around 6.5%. The starting material was PBMCs, obtained from a glioma patient whose treatment included an IDH1 peptide vaccine. The receptor was isolated from a man between 45 and 60 years old with glioma. The V and J genes are TRBV4-3 and TRBJ1-3; D gene unclear. CDR3 protein: CASSLETYIGNTIYF. The CDR3 nucleotides read TGCGCCAGCAGCCTTGAGACGTACATAGGAAACACCATATATTTT.